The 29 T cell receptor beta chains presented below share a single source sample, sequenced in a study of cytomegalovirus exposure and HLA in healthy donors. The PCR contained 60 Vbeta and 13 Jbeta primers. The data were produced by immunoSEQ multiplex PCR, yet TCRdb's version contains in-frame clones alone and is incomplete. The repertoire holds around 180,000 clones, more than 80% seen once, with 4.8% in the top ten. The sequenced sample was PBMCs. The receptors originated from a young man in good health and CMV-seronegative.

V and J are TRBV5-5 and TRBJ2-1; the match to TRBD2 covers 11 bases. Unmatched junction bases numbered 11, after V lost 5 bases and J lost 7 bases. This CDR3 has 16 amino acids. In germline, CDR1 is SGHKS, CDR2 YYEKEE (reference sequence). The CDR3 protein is CASSRTVAGGPNEQFF. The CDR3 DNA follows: TGTGCCAGCAGTCGTACCGTAGCGGGAGGGCCGAATGAGCAGTTCTTC. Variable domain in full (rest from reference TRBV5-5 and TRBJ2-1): DAGVTQSPTHLIKTRGQQVTLRCSPISGHKSVSWYQQVLGQGPQFIFQYYEKEERGRGNFPDRFSARQFPNYSSELNVNALLLGDSALYLCASSRTVAGGPNEQFFGPGTRLTVL.

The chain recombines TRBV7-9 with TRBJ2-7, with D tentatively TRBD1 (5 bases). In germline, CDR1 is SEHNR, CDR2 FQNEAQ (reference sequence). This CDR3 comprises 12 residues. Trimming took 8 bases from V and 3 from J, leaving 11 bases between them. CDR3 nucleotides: TGTGCCAGCGGGGCACCGGACTACGAGCAGTACTTC. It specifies CASGAPDYEQYF.

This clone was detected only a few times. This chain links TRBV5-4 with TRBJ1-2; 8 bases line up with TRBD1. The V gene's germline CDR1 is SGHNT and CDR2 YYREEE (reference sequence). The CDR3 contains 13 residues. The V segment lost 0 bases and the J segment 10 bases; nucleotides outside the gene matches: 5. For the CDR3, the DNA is TGTGCCAGCAGCTTGGCCGGGGGACAGGTCTACACCTTC. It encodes CASSLAGGQVYTF. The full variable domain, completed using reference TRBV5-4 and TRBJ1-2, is ETGVTQSPTHLIKTRGQQVTLRCSSQSGHNTVSWYQQALGQGPQFIFQYYREEENGRGNFPPRFSGLQFPNYSSELNVNALELDDSALYLCASSLAGGQVYTFGSGTRLTVV.

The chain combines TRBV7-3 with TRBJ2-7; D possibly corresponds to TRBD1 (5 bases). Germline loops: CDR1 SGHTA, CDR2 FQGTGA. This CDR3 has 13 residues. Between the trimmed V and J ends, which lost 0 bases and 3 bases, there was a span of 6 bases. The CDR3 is CASSLTGDYEQYF. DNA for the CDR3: TGTGCCAGCAGCTTAACAGGGGACTACGAGCAGTACTTC.

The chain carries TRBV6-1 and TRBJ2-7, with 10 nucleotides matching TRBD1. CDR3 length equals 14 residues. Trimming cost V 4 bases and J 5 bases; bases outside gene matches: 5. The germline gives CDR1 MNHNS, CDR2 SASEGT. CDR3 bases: TGTGCCAGCAGTGGGGGACAGGGGATTGACGAGCAGTACTTC. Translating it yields CASSGGQGIDEQYF.

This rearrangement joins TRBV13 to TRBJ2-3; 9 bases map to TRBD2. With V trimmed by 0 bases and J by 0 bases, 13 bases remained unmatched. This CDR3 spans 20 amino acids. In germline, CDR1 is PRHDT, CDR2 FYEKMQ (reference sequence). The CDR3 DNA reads TGTGCCAGCAGCTTAGGCCGATCTGGAAGCGGGGGGCTAAGCACAGATACGCAGTATTTT. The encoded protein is CASSLGRSGSGGLSTDTQYF.

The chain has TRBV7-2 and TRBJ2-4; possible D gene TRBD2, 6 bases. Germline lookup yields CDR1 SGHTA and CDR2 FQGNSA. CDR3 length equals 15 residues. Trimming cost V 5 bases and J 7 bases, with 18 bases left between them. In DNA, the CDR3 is TGTGCCAGCAGCCTACCGGGACTTGAGCGTAACATTCAGTACTTC. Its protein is CASSLPGLERNIQYF.

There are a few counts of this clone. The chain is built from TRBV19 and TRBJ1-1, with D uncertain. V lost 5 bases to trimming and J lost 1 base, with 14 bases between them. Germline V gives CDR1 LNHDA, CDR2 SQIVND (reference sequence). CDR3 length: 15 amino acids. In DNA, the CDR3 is TGTGCCAGTAGTCCCCGTTCCTATGGGAACACTGAAGCTTTCTTT. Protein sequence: CASSPRSYGNTEAFF.

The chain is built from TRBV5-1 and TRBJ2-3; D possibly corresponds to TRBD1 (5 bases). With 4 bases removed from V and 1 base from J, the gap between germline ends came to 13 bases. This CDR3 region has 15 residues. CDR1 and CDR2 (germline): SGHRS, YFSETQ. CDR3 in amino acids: CASSISVQGTDTQYF. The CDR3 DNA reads TGCGCCAGCAGCATCTCTGTACAGGGCACAGATACGCAGTATTTT.

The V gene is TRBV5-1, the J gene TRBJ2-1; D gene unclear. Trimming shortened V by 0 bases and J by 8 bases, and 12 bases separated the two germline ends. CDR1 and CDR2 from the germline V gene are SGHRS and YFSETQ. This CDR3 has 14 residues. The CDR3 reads CASSLAASTDEQFF. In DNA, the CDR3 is TGCGCCAGCAGCTTGGCCGCCTCCACTGATGAGCAGTTCTTC.

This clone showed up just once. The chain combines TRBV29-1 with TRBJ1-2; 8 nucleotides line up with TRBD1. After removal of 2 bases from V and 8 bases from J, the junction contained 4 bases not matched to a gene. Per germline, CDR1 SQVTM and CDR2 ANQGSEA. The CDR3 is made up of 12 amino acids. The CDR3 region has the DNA TGCAGCGTTGAAACAGGGGGGTACGGCTACACCTTC. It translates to CSVETGGYGYTF.

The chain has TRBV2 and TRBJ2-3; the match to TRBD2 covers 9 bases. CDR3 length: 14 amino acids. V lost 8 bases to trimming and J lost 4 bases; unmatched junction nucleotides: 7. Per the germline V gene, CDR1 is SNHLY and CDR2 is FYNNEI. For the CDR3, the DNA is TGTGCCAGCGCGCGGGGGGGCCAGGCAGATACGCAGTATTTT. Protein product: CASARGGQADTQYF.

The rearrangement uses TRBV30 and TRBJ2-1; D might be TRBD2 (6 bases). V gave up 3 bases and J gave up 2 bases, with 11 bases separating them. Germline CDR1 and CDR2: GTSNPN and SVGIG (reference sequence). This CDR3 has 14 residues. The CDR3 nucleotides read TGTGCCTGGAGCCCGGGAGTCGCCTACAATGAGCAGTTCTTC. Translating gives CAWSPGVAYNEQFF.

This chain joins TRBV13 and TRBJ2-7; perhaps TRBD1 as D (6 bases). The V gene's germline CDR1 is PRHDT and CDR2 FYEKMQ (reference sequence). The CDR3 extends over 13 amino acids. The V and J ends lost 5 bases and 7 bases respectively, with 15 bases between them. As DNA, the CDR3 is TGTGCCAGCAGCGCAACAGGGATTGGGGAGCAGTACTTC. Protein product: CASSATGIGEQYF. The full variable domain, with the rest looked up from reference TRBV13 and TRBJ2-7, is AAGVIQSPRHLIKEKRETATLKCYPIPRHDTVYWYQQGPGQDPQFLISFYEKMQSDKGSIPDRFSAQQFSDYHSELNMSSLELGDSALYFCASSATGIGEQYFGPGTRLTVT.

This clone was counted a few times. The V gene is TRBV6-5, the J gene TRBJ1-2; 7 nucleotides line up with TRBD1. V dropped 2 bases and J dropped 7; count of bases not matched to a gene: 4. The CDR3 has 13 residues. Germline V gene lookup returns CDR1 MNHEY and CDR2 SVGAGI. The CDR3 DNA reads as TGTGCCAGCAGTTACCAGACAGGGCTTGGCTACACCTTC. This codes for CASSYQTGLGYTF.

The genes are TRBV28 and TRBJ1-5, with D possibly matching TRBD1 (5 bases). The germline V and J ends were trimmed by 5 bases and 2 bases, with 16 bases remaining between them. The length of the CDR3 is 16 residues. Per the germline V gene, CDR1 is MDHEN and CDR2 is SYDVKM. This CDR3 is CASSQRTPGGNQPQHF. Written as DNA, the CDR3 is TGTGCCAGCAGTCAGAGGACACCGGGGGGCAATCAGCCCCAGCATTTT. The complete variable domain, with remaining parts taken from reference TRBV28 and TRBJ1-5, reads DVKVTQSSRYLVKRTGEKVFLECVQDMDHENMFWYRQDPGLGLRLIYFSYDVKMKEKGDIPEGYSVSREKKERFSLILESASTNQTSMYLCASSQRTPGGNQPQHFGDGTRLSIL.

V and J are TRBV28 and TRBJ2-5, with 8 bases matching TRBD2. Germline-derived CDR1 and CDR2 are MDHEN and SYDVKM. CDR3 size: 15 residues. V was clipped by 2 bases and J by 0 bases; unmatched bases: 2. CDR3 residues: CASSLGTRDQETQYF. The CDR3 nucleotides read TGTGCCAGCAGTTTAGGGACTAGGGACCAAGAGACCCAGTACTTC.

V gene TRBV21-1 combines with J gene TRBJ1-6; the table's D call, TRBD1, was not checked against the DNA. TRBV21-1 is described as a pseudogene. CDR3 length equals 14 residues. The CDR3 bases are TGTGCCGGGAAAGACAGGGGCGATAATTCACCCCTCCACTTT. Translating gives CAGKDRGDNSPLHF.

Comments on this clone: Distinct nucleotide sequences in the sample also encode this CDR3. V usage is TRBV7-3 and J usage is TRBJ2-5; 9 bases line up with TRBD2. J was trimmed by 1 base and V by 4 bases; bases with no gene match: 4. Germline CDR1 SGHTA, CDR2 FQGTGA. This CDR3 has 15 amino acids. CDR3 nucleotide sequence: TGTGCCAGCAGCTATAGCGGGGGAGCCCAAGAGACCCAGTACTTC. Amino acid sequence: CASSYSGGAQETQYF. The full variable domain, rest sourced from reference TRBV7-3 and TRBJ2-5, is GAGVSQTPSNKVTEKGKYVELRCDPISGHTALYWYRQSLGQGPEFLIYFQGTGAADDSGLPNDRFFAVRPEGSVSTLKIQRTERGDSAVYLCASSYSGGAQETQYFGPGTRLLVL.

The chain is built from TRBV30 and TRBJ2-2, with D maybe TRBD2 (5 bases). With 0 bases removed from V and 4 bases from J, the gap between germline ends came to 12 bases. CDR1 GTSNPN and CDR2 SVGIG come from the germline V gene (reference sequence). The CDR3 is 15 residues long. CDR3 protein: CAWSVGLASTGELFF. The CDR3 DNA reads TGTGCCTGGAGTGTAGGGCTAGCCTCCACCGGGGAGCTGTTTTTT.

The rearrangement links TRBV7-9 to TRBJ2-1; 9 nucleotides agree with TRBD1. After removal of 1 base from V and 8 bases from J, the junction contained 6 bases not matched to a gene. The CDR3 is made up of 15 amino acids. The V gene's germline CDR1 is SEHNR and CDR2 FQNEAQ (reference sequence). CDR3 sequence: CASSLGPTGGDEQFF. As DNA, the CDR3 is TGTGCCAGCAGCTTAGGACCGACAGGGGGAGATGAGCAGTTCTTC.

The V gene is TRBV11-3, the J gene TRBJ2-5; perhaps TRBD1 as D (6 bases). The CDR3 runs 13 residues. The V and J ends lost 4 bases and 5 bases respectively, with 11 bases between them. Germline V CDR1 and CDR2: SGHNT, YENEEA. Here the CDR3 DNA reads TGTGCCAGCAGCTCCAGGGGCGGCGAGACCCAGTACTTC. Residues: CASSSRGGETQYF.

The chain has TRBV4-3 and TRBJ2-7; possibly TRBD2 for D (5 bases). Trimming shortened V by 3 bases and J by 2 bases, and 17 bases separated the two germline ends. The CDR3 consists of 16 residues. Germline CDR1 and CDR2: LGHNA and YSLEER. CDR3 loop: CASSHFAVRGPYEQYF. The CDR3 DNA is TGCGCCAGCAGCCACTTCGCGGTGAGAGGGCCCTACGAGCAGTACTTC.

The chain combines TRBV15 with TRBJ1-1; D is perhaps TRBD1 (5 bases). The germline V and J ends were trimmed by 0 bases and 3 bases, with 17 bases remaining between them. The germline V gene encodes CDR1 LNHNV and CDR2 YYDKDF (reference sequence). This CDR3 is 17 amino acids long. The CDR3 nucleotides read TGTGCCACCAGCAGAGATAGGCTGTCTTGGGGCGACACTGAAGCTTTCTTT. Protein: CATSRDRLSWGDTEAFF.

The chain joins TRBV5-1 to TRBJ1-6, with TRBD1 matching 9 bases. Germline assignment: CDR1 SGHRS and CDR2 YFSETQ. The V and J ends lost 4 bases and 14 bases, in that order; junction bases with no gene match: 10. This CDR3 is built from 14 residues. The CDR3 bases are TGCGCCAGCAGCAGAAGACAGGGGGATTCGTCCCTCCACTTT. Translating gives CASSRRQGDSSLHF.

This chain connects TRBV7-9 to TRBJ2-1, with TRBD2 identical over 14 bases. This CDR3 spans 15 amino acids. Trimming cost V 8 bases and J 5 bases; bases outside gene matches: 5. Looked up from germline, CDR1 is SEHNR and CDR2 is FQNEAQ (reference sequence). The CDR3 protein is CASRLAGGENNEQFF. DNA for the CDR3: TGTGCCAGCCGACTAGCGGGAGGGGAGAACAATGAGCAGTTCTTC.

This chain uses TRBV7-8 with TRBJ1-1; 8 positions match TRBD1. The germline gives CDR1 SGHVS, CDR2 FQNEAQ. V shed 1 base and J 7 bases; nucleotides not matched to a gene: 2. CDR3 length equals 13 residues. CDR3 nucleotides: TGTGCCAGCAGCTTAGACAGGGGGGGTGAAGCTTTCTTT. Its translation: CASSLDRGGEAFF. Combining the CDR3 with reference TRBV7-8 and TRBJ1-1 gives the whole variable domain GAGVSQSPRYKVAKRGQDVALRCDPISGHVSLFWYQQALGQGPEFLTYFQNEAQLDKSGLPSDRFFAERPEGSVSTLKIQRTQQEDSAVYLCASSLDRGGEAFFGQGTRLTVV.

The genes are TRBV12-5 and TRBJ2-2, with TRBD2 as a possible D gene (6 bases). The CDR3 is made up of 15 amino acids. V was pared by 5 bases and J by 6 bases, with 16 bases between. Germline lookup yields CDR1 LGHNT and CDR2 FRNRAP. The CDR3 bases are TGTGCTAGTGGTCTGGGACTTGCGCTCGCCGGGGAGCTGTTTTTT. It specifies CASGLGLALAGELFF.

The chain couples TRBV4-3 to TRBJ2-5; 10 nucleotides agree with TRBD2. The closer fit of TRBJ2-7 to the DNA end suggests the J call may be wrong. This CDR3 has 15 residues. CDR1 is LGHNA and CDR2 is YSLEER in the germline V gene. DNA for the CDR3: TGCGCCAGCAGCCTCGGTGCTAGCGGGAGTAACGAGCAGTACTTC. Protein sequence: CASSLGASGSNEQYF.